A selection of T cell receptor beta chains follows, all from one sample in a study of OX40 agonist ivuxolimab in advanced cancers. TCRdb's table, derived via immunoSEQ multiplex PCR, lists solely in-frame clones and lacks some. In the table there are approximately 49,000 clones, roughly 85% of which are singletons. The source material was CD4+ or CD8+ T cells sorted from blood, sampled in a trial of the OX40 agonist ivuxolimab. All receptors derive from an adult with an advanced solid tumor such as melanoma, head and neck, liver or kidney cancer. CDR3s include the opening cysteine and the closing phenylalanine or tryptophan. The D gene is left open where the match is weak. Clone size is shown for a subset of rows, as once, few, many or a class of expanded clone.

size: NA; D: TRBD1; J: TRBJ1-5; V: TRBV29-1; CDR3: CSVELGQGNQPQHF; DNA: TGCAGCGTTGAATTGGGACAGGGCAATCAGCCCCAGCATTTT
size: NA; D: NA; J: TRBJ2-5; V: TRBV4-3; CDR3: CASSQGVVQETQYF; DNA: TGCGCCAGCAGCCAAGGGGTCGTCCAAGAGACCCAGTACTTC
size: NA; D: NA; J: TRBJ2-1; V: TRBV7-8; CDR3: CASSQQGNEQFF; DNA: TGTGCCAGCAGTCAACAGGGCAATGAGCAGTTCTTC
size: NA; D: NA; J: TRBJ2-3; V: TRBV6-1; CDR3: CASREGTDSTDTQYF; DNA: TGTGCCAGCAGGGAAGGGACGGATAGCACAGATACGCAGTATTTT
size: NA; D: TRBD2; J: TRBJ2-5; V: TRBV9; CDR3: CASSVEDSGGAQETQYF; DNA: TGTGCCAGCAGCGTAGAAGATAGCGGGGGGGCGCAAGAGACCCAGTACTTC
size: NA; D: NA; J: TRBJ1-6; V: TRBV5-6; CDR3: CASSFLSNSPLHF; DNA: TGTGCCAGCAGCTTCCTCAGTAATTCACCCCTCCACTTT
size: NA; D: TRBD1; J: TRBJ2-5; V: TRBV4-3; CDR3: CASSQDYRGQETQYF; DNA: TGCGCCAGCAGCCAAGATTACAGGGGGCAAGAGACCCAGTACTTC
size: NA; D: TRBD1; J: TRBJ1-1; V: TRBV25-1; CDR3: CASSEWDREDTEAFF; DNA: TGTGCCAGCAGTGAGTGGGACAGGGAGGACACTGAAGCTTTCTTT
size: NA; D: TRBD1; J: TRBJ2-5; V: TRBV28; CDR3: CASSLGVDRVQETQYF; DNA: TGTGCCAGCAGTTTAGGGGTGGACAGGGTGCAAGAGACCCAGTACTTC
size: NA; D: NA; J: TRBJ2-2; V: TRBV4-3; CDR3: CASSQEYLGGELFF; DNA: TGCGCCAGCAGCCAAGAATACCTGGGCGGGGAGCTGTTTTTT
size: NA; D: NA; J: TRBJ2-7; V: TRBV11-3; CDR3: CASSLDSASYEQYF; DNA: TGTGCCAGCAGCTTAGATTCAGCCTCCTACGAGCAGTACTTC
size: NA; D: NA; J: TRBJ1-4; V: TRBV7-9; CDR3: CASSRGGKLFF; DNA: TGTGCCAGCAGCCGGGGGGGAAAACTGTTTTTT
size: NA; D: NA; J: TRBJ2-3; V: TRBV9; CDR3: CASSVVEDSPHTQYF; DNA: TGTGCCAGCAGCGTAGTGGAGGACAGCCCGCATACGCAGTATTTT
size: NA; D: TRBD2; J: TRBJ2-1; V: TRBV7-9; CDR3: CASSLSRAGGHNEQFF; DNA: TGTGCCAGCAGCTTAAGTAGAGCGGGGGGCCACAATGAGCAGTTCTTC
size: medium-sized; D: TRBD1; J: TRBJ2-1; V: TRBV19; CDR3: CASSRGWGQGYNEQFF; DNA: TGTGCCAGTAGTAGGGGTTGGGGACAGGGCTACAATGAGCAGTTCTTC
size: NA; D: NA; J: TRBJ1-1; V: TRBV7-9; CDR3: CASSLVGTHTEAFF; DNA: TGTGCCAGCAGCTTAGTGGGGACACACACTGAAGCTTTCTTT
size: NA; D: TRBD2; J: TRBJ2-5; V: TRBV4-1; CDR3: CASSQRGGSGGEQETQYF; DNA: TGCGCCAGCAGCCAAAGAGGCGGTAGCGGGGGGGAACAAGAGACCCAGTACTTC
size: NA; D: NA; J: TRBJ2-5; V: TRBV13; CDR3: CASSLGTNPTETQYF; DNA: TGTGCCAGCAGCTTAGGGACAAACCCGACGGAGACCCAGTACTTC
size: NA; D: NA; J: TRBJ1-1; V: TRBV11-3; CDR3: CASSLGSASTEAFF; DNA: TGTGCCAGCAGCTTAGGGTCCGCATCCACTGAAGCTTTCTTT
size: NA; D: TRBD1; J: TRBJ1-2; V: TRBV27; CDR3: CASSLSWQGAYGYTF; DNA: TGTGCCAGCAGTTTATCGTGGCAGGGGGCCTATGGCTACACCTTC
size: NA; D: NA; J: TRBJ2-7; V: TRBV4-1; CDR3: CASSQERGPSSYEQYF; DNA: TGCGCCAGCAGCCAAGAAAGGGGTCCCTCCTCCTACGAGCAGTACTTC
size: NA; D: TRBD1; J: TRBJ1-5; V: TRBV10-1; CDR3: CASRLKDREHQPQHF; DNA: TGCGCCAGCAGATTGAAGGACAGGGAGCATCAGCCCCAGCATTTT
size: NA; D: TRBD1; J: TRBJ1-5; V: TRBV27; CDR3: CASSLVQGTDQPQHF; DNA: TGTGCCAGCAGTTTAGTACAGGGGACCGATCAGCCCCAGCATTTT
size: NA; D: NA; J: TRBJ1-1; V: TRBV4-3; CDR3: CASSQGPSRFSTEAFF; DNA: TGCGCCAGCAGCCAAGGCCCCTCTCGGTTCAGCACTGAAGCTTTCTTT
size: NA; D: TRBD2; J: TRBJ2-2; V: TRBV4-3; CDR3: CASSQGSSGTGELFF; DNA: TGCGCCAGCAGCCAAGGCTCTAGCGGCACCGGGGAGCTGTTTTTT
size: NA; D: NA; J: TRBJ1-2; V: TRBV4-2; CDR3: CASSPETGPDSGYTF; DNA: TGTGCCAGCAGCCCTGAGACAGGCCCTGATAGTGGCTACACCTTC